What follows are 10 T cell receptor beta chains derived from one specimen sequenced in a study of chemoradiotherapy in HPV16-positive cancers. TCRdb keeps only in-frame clones here, not all; method: immunoSEQ multiplex PCR. The repertoire consists of about 9,200 clones, with about 75% occurring once and the leading ten covering 38%. The input for sequencing was tumor tissue, taken from a patient who underwent chemoradiotherapy. These receptors all stem from a human donor with HPV-associated anogenital cancer.

The chain uses TRBV7-8 and TRBJ1-2; 11 nucleotides align to TRBD1. CDR1 is SGHVS and CDR2 is FQNEAQ in the germline V gene. The CDR3 runs 16 residues. V lost 5 bases to trimming and J lost 4 bases; unmatched junction nucleotides: 9. CDR3 bases: TGTGCCAGCAGCCAACAAGCCGGGACAGGGGGCTATGGCTACACCTTC. This translates into CASSQQAGTGGYGYTF.

The rearrangement links TRBV27 to TRBJ2-1; TRBD2 agrees at 8 bases. Germline CDR1 MNHEY, CDR2 SMNVEV (reference sequence). The length of the CDR3 is 11 residues. The trim removed 6 bases at V and 14 bases at J, leaving 6 bases unmatched. CDR3: CASSGTRTKFF. The DNA of the CDR3 is TGTGCCAGCAGCGGGACTAGAACGAAGTTCTTC.

The chain joins TRBV11-3 to TRBJ1-4; 8 nucleotides agree with TRBD1. CDR1 and CDR2 (germline): SGHNT, YENEEA. Unmatched junction bases numbered 7, after V lost 5 bases and J lost 8 bases. CDR3 length: 14 amino acids. The CDR3 region is CASSLRGREEKLFF. CDR3 nucleotides: TGTGCCAGCAGCCTCAGGGGGCGAGAAGAAAAACTGTTTTTT.

The chain recombines TRBV27 with TRBJ1-5; TRBD1 matches 8 bases. With 5 bases clipped from V and 9 bases from J, the junction kept 9 bases outside the gene matches. The V gene's germline CDR1 is MNHEY and CDR2 SMNVEV (reference sequence). This CDR3 is 14 amino acids long. The CDR3 sequence: CASSPGTGTGPQHF. The CDR3 coding sequence is TGTGCCAGCAGTCCCGGGACAGGCACCGGGCCCCAGCATTTT.

This chain uses TRBV4-1 with TRBJ1-1; D is undetermined. There are 13 residues in the CDR3. The V gene lost 0 bases and the J gene lost 3 bases, with 5 bases spanning the gap. From germline, CDR1 is MGHRA and CDR2 YSYEKL. The CDR3 reads CASSQEEHTEAFF. The DNA of the CDR3 is TGCGCCAGCAGCCAAGAGGAGCACACTGAAGCTTTCTTT.

The table lists this clone with a few counts. The CDR3 protein is CATRELDEQFF. CDR3 DNA sequence: TGTGCCACCCGGGAGTTGGATGAGCAGTTCTTC. This chain uses TRBV6-5 with TRBJ2-1, with D possibly TRBD2 on 6 matching bases. The V and J ends lost 10 bases and 8 bases respectively, with 12 bases between them. Germline V gene lookup returns CDR1 MNHEY and CDR2 SVGAGI. CDR3 size: 11 residues.

This chain uses TRBV4-3 with TRBJ1-4; 8 bases match TRBD1. The CDR3 is 16 amino acids. Germline V gene lookup returns CDR1 LGHNA and CDR2 YSLEER. With V trimmed by 0 bases and J by 2 bases, 2 bases remained unmatched. The CDR3 sequence: CASSQDRTGTNEKLFF. The CDR3 DNA reads as TGCGCCAGCAGCCAAGATCGGACAGGGACTAATGAAAAACTGTTTTTT.

The rearrangement links TRBV7-3 to TRBJ2-3; 11 nucleotides align to TRBD2. With 4 bases clipped from V and 4 bases from J, the junction kept 10 bases outside the gene matches. This CDR3 contains 17 residues. Germline assignment: CDR1 SGHTA and CDR2 FQGTGA. CDR3: CASSSPGSGREADTQYF. The CDR3 DNA follows: TGTGCCAGCAGCTCACCCGGTAGCGGGAGGGAGGCAGATACGCAGTATTTT.

The chain links TRBV7-2 to TRBJ2-1; D may match TRBD1 or TRBD2 (7 bases each). V lost 1 base and J lost 12, with 31 bases in between. This CDR3 is 19 amino acids long. Germline assignment: CDR1 SGHTA and CDR2 FQGNSA. The CDR3 here is CASSLVAFYAGEGARGQFF. In nucleotides, the CDR3 is TGTGCCAGCAGCTTAGTTGCGTTCTACGCGGGAGAGGGGGCGAGAGGGCAGTTCTTC.

The chain has TRBV2 and TRBJ1-1; D may be TRBD1 (5 bases). From germline, CDR1 is SNHLY and CDR2 FYNNEI. CDR3 size: 17 residues. V was cut by 8 bases and J by 1 base, with 23 bases left in between. DNA of the CDR3: TGTGCCAGCGGATCGCTGAACCGGGGCGGGGGGAACACTGAAGCTTTCTTT. Its protein is CASGSLNRGGGNTEAFF.